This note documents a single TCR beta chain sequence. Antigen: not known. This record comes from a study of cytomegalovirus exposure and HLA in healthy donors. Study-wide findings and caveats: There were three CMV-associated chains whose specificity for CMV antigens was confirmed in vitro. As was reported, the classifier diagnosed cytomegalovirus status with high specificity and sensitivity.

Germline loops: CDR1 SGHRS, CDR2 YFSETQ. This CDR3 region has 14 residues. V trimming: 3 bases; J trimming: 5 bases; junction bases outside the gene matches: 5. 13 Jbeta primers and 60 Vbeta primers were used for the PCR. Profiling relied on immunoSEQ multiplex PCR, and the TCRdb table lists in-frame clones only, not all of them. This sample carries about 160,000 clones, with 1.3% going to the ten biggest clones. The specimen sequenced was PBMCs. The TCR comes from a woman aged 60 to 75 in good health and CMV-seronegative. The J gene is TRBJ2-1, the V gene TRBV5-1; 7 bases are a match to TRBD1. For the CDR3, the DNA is TGCGCCAGCAGCTCAGGGGGTTCAAACAATGAGCAGTTCTTC. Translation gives CASSSGGSNNEQFF.